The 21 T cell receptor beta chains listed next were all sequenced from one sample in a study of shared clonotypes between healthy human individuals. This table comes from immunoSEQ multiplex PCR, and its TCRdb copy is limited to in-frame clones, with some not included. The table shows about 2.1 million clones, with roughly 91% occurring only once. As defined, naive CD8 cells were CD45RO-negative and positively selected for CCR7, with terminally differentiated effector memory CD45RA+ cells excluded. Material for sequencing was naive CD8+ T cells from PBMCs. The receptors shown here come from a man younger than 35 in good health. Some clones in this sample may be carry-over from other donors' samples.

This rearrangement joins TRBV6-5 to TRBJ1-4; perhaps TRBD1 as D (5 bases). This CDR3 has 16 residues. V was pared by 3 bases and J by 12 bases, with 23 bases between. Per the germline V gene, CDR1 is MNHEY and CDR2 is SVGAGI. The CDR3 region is CASSYPGLRPGCELFF. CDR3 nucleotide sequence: TGTGCCAGCAGTTATCCGGGACTTCGCCCGGGATGCGAACTGTTTTTT.

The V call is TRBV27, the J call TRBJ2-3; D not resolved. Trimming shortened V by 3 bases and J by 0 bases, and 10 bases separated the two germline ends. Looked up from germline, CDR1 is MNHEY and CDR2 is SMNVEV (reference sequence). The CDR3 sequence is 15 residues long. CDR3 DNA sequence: TGTGCCAGCAGTTTTGACTGGCCTAGCACAGATACGCAGTATTTT. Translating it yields CASSFDWPSTDTQYF.

CDR3 sequence reads: CASSPADRAAPNTGELFF. CDR3 bases: TGTGCCAGCAGTCCCGCGGACAGGGCCGCACCGAACACCGGGGAGCTGTTTTTT. This chain links TRBV27 with TRBJ2-2, with 8 bases identical to TRBD1. Germline loops: CDR1 MNHEY, CDR2 SMNVEV (reference sequence). This CDR3 spans 18 amino acids. The J segment lost 0 bases and the V segment lost 5 bases, leaving 11 bases of the junction unmatched.

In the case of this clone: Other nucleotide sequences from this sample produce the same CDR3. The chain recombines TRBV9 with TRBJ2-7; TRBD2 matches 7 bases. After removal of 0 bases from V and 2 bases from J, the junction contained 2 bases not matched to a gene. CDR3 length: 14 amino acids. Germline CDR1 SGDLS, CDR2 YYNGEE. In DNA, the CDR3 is TGTGCCAGCAGCGTAGCGGGAGGCCCCTACGAGCAGTACTTC. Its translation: CASSVAGGPYEQYF.

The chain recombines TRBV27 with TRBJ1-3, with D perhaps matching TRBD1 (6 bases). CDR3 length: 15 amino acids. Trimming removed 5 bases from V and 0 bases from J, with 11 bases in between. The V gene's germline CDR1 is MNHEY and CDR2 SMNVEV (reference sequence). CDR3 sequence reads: CASSRGQTSGNTIYF. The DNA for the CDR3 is TGTGCCAGCAGTCGAGGACAGACCTCTGGAAACACCATATATTTT.

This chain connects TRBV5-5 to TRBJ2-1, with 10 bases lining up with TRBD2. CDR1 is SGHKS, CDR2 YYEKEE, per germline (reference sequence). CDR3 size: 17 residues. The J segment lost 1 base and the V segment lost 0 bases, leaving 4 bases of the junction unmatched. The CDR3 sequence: CASSLVPSGSSYNEQFF. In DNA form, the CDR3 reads TGTGCCAGCAGCTTGGTTCCTAGCGGGAGTTCCTACAATGAGCAGTTCTTC.

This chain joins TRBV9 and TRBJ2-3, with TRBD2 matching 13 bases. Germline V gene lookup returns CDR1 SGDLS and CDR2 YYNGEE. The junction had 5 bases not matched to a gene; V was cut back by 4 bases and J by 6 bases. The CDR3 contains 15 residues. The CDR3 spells CASSFSGLAGDTQYF. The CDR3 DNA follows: TGTGCCAGCAGCTTCTCGGGACTAGCGGGGGATACGCAGTATTTT.

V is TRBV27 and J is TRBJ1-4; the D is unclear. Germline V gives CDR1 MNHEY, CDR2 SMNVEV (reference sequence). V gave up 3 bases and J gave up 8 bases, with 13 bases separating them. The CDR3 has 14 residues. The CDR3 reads CASSLEGRNEKLFF. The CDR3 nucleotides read TGTGCCAGCAGTTTGGAAGGCAGAAACGAAAAACTGTTTTTT.

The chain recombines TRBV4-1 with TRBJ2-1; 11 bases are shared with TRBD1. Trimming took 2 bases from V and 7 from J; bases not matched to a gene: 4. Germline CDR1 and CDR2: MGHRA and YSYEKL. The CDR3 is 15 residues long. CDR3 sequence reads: CASSQRTGGQNEQFF. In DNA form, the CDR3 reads TGCGCCAGCAGCCAACGGACAGGGGGCCAGAATGAGCAGTTCTTC.

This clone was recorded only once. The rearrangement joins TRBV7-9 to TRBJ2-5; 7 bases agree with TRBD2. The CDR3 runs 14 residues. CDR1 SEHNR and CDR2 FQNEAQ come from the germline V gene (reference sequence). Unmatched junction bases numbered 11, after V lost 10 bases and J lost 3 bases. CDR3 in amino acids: CATFPRRGEETQYF. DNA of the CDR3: TGTGCCACATTCCCGAGACGGGGGGAAGAGACCCAGTACTTC.

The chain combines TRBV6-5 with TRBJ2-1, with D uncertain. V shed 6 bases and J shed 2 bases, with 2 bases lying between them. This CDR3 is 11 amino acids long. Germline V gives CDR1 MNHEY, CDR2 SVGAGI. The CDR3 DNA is TGTGCCAGCAGCCCCTACAATGAGCAGTTCTTC. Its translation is CASSPYNEQFF.

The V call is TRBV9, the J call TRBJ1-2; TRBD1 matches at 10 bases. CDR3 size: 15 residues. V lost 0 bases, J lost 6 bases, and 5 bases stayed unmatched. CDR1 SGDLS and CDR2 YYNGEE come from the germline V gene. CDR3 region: CASSVGQGARNGYTF. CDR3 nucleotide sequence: TGTGCCAGCAGCGTAGGACAGGGGGCGCGAAATGGCTACACCTTC.

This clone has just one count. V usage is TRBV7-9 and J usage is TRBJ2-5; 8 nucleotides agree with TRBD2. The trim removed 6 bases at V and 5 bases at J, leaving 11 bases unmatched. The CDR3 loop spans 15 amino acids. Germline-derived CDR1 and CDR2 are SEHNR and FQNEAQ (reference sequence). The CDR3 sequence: CASRPASGSSETQYF. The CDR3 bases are TGTGCCAGCAGACCGGCGAGCGGGAGTTCGGAGACCCAGTACTTC.

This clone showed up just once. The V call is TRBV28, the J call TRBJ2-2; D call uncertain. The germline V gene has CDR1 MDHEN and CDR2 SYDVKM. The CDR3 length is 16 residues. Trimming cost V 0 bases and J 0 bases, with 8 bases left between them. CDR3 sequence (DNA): TGTGCCAGCAGTTTATGGGGCAGTCCGAACACCGGGGAGCTGTTTTTT. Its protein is CASSLWGSPNTGELFF.

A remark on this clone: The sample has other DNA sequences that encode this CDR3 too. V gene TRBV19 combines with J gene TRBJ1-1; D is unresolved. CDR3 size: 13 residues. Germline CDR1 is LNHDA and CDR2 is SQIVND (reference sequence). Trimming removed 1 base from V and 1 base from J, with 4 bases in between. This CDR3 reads CASSIVRNTEAFF. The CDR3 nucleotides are TGTGCCAGTAGTATAGTCCGGAACACTGAAGCTTTCTTT.

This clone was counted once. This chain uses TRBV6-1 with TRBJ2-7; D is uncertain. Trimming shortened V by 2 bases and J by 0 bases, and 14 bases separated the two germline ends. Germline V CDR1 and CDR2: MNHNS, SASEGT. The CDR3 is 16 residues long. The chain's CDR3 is CASSETGTLFSYEQYF. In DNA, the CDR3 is TGTGCCAGCAGTGAAACCGGAACCCTCTTCTCCTACGAGCAGTACTTC.

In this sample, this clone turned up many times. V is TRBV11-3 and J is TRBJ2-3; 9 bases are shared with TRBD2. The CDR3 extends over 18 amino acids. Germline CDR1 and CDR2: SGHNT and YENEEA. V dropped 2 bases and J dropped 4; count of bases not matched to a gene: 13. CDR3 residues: CASSLQPPGTSSADTQYF. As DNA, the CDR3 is TGTGCCAGCAGCTTACAACCCCCCGGGACTAGCTCCGCAGATACGCAGTATTTT.

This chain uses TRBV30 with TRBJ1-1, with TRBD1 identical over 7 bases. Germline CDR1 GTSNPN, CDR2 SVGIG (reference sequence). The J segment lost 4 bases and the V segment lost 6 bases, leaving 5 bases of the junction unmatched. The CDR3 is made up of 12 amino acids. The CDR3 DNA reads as TGTGCCTGTCATCCAGGGGGCACTGAAGCTTTCTTT. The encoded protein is CACHPGGTEAFF.

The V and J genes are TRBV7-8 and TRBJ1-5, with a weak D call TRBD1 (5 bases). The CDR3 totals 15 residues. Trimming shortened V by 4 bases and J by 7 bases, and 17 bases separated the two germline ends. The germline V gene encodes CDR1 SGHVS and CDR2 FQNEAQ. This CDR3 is CASSSGTAAGQPQHF. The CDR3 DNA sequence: TGTGCCAGCAGCTCCGGGACCGCAGCGGGACAGCCCCAGCATTTT.

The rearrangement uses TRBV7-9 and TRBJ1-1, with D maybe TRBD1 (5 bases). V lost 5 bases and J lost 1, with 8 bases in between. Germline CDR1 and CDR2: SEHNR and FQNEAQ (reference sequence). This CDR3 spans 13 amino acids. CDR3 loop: CASSIGTNTEAFF. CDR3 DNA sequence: TGTGCCAGCAGCATCGGGACGAACACTGAAGCTTTCTTT.

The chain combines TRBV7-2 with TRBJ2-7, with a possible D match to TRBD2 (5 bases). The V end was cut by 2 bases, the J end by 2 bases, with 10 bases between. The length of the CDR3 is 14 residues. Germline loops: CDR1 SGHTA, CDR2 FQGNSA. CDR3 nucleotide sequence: TGTGCCAGCAGCTTACATTCGAGGGCCTACGAGCAGTACTTC. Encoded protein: CASSLHSRAYEQYF.